The 30 T cell receptor beta chains below all came from one sample that was sequenced in a study of human T cells and chemical hapten exposure. Extraction yielded total RNA from whole blood (unfractionated). TCRdb itself ran the 5' RACE reads through MiXCR, one entry per CDR3 protein. The sample includes around 140,000 distinct CDR3 sequences, 4.1% seen only once; the top ten take 1.3% to 1.5%. The source of these receptors is a female donor in good health.

Remarks on this clonotype: Possible read error: a much larger clone is one base away. This chain joins TRBV7-9 and TRBJ2-3; D uncertain. The CDR3 consists of 14 residues. Germline CDR1 reads SEHNR; CDR2 reads FQNEAQ (reference sequence). The ends were cut back, 4 bases at V and 2 bases at J, with 10 bases in the middle. This CDR3 reads CASSSDRYTDTQYF. The DNA for the CDR3 is TGTGCCAGCAGCTCCGACCGTTACACAGATACGCAGTATTTT.

This clonotype was counted a few times. The rearrangement uses TRBV6-1 and TRBJ2-2; tentatively, D is TRBD1 (6 bases). CDR3 length: 18 amino acids. V was trimmed by 2 bases and J by 6 bases, leaving 22 bases between them. Germline lookup yields CDR1 MNHNS and CDR2 SASEGT. The CDR3 nucleotides are TGTGCCAGCAGTGAAATTGCGATGGGGACATGGGTATCCGGGGAGCTGTTTTTT. It encodes CASSEIAMGTWVSGELFF.

This clonotype was observed at least ten times. The J gene is TRBJ2-1, the V gene TRBV6-2 or TRBV6-3, with TRBD2 identical over 12 bases. V dropped 2 bases and J dropped 0; count of bases not matched to a gene: 5. The CDR3 spans 18 residues. Germline assignment: CDR1 MNHEY and CDR2 SVGEGT. CDR3 nucleotide sequence: TGTGCCAGCAGTTACCTAGCGGGGGGGCCCGGCTCCTACAATGAGCAGTTCTTC. It encodes CASSYLAGGPGSYNEQFF.

This clonotype was recorded at least ten times. This sequence joins TRBV18 and TRBJ1-2; 8 bases match TRBD1. J lost 6 bases, V lost 3 bases, and 3 bases had no gene match. This CDR3 region has 13 residues. Germline loops: CDR1 KGHSH, CDR2 LQKENI. The CDR3 sequence: CASSPSTGDGYTF. The CDR3, as DNA: TGTGCCAGCTCACCGTCGACAGGGGATGGCTACACCTTC.

The V and J genes are TRBV7-9 and TRBJ2-3; D assignment may be TRBD1 or TRBD2 (5 bases each). V lost 2 bases and J 2 bases, leaving 11 bases between the germline ends. Germline values: CDR1 SEHNR, CDR2 FQNEAQ (reference sequence). The CDR3 runs 15 residues. The DNA of the CDR3 is TGTGCCAGCAGCTTATCGGGGCCGACCACAGATACGCAGTATTTT. It translates to CASSLSGPTTDTQYF.

By frequency in the sample, this clonotype is medium-sized. The chain is built from TRBV6-1 and TRBJ2-1, with 9 bases lining up with TRBD2. Germline values: CDR1 MNHNS, CDR2 SASEGT. V shed 5 bases and J 8 bases; nucleotides not matched to a gene: 7. There are 14 residues in the CDR3. As DNA, the CDR3 is TGTGCCAGCAGTATAGCGGGGGAGTTTCATGAGCAGTTCTTC. Encoded protein: CASSIAGEFHEQFF.

This clonotype was detected many times. The rearrangement joins TRBV5-1 to TRBJ1-1, with a tentative D call TRBD1 (6 bases). CDR3 length: 14 amino acids. Germline values: CDR1 SGHRS, CDR2 YFSETQ. The V end lost 4 bases, the J end lost 2 bases, and 12 bases lay between the germline ends. The CDR3 sequence: CASSRDTKNTEAFF. The CDR3 nucleotides read TGCGCCAGCAGCCGGGACACTAAAAACACTGAAGCTTTCTTT. The entire variable domain, with the rest obtained from reference TRBV5-1 and TRBJ1-1, is as follows: KAGVTQTPRYLIKTRGQQVTLSCSPISGHRSVSWYQQTPGQGLQFLFEYFSETQRNKGNFPGRFSGRQFSNSRSEMNVSTLELGDSALYLCASSRDTKNTEAFFGQGTRLTVV.

Many counts were recorded for this clonotype. This sequence joins TRBV20-1 and TRBJ2-7; D assignment may be TRBD1 or TRBD2 (6 bases each). Trimming took 0 bases from V and 7 from J, leaving 19 bases between them. This CDR3 has 15 residues. Germline assignment: CDR1 DFQATT and CDR2 SNEGSKA (reference sequence). The CDR3 nucleotides are TGCAGTGCTAGAGATCCAGGGGCCGGGGGTAAAGAGCAGTACTTC. This sequence encodes CSARDPGAGGKEQYF.

This clonotype was detected a few times. The chain is built from TRBV7-9 and TRBJ2-1; TRBD2 matches 7 bases. The germline gives CDR1 SEHNR, CDR2 FQNEAQ (reference sequence). The ends lost 5 bases at V and 6 bases at J; junction bases unmatched: 16. This CDR3 is 17 amino acids long. CDR3 nucleotide sequence: TGTGCCAGCAGCCCCCGGGCGAGCGGGGTTCGCTCCAATGAGCAGTTCTTC. Translating it yields CASSPRASGVRSNEQFF.

This clonotype appeared many times. The V gene is TRBV11-2, the J gene TRBJ2-1; D is possibly TRBD1 (6 bases). Trimming took 5 bases from V and 7 from J, leaving 18 bases between them. Germline values: CDR1 SGHAT, CDR2 FQNNGV. CDR3 length: 15 residues. The CDR3 nucleotides read TGTGCCAGCAGCGGGGACGGCAGGGGAAGGAATGAGCAGTTCTTC. Translating gives CASSGDGRGRNEQFF.

There are a few counts of this clonotype. The chain joins TRBV7-3 to TRBJ2-1; 16 nucleotides align to TRBD2. The CDR3 spans 19 residues. Unmatched junction bases numbered 11, after V lost 2 bases and J lost 7 bases. Germline V gene sequence: CDR1 SGHTA, CDR2 FQGTGA. The CDR3 is CASSLRGTSGGAGGNEQFF. The CDR3 bases are TGTGCCAGCAGCTTACGGGGGACTAGCGGGGGGGCAGGTGGGAATGAGCAGTTCTTC.

Comment on this clonotype: This may be a read error, as it is one base from a much larger clone. The chain combines TRBV7-2 with TRBJ2-7; the match to TRBD2 covers 9 bases. Germline lookup yields CDR1 SGHTA and CDR2 FQGNSA. The CDR3 runs to 14 residues. The CDR3 loop is CASSLQIPGLAVNF. CDR3 bases: TGTGCCAGCAGCTTACAGATCCCGGGACTAGCTGTGAACTTC. The variable domain in full, with the rest retrieved from reference TRBV7-2 and TRBJ2-7, is GAGVSQSPSNKVTEKGKDVELRCDPISGHTALYWYRQSLGQGLEFLIYFQGNSAPDKSGLPSDRFSAERTGGSVSTLTIQRTQQEDSAVYLCASSLQIPGLAVNFGPGTRLTVT.

Ten or more counts support this clonotype. The V gene is TRBV2, the J gene TRBJ2-7, with 9 bases identical to TRBD1. Germline CDR1 reads SNHLY; CDR2 reads FYNNEI. Unmatched junction bases numbered 7, after V lost 8 bases and J lost 5 bases. The CDR3 loop spans 13 amino acids. The CDR3 protein is CASLRDRDHEQYF. CDR3 nucleotide sequence: TGTGCCAGCCTCCGGGACAGGGACCACGAGCAGTACTTC.

This clonotype has ten or more counts. CDR3 coding DNA: TGTGCCAGCAGCTTATCTCAGGGAGTTGTTTTGGATACGCAGTATTTT. Amino acids: CASSLSQGVVLDTQYF. This chain links TRBV7-8 with TRBJ2-3, with D perhaps assigned TRBD1 or TRBD2 (5 bases each). CDR3 length: 16 residues. CDR1 and CDR2 (germline): SGHVS, FQNEAQ. Trimming took off 2 bases at V and 6 bases at J, with 18 bases between the two ends.

This clonotype occurred many times. This chain connects TRBV2 to TRBJ1-4; perhaps TRBD1 as D (5 bases). The CDR3 contains 14 residues. V shed 6 bases and J shed 6 bases, with 14 bases lying between them. CDR1 and CDR2 (germline): SNHLY, FYNNEI. This chain's CDR3 is CASSSTRDYEKLFF. Written as DNA, the CDR3 is TGTGCCAGCAGCTCAACTAGGGACTATGAAAAACTGTTTTTT.

This clonotype occurred a few times. V is TRBV7-2 and J is TRBJ1-3; no clear D. Between the trimmed V and J ends, which lost 1 base and 2 bases, there was a span of 3 bases. The length of the CDR3 is 13 residues. Germline CDR1 is SGHTA and CDR2 is FQGNSA. CDR3 DNA sequence: TGTGCCAGCAGCTTAGGGGCTGGAAACACCATATATTTT. The encoded protein is CASSLGAGNTIYF.

In its sample, this clonotype was seen many times. The rearrangement links TRBV6-5 to TRBJ2-7; TRBD1 agrees at 7 bases. With 6 bases clipped from V and 2 bases from J, the junction kept 10 bases outside the gene matches. Germline V lookup: CDR1 MNHEY, CDR2 SVGAGI. The CDR3 contains 15 residues. CDR3 sequence: CASSPSGTATYEQYF. CDR3 DNA sequence: TGTGCCAGCAGCCCGTCCGGGACAGCAACCTACGAGCAGTACTTC.

The V call is TRBV6-1, the J call TRBJ1-1; no firm D call. The CDR3 is made up of 12 amino acids. The V gene lost 1 base and the J gene lost 5 bases, with 5 bases spanning the gap. CDR1 is MNHNS, CDR2 SASEGT, per germline. CDR3 in DNA: TGTGCCAGCAGTGAAGTCTGGACTGAAGCTTTCTTT. It translates to CASSEVWTEAFF.

The DNA for the CDR3 is TGCGCCAGCAGCTTGGACGGCAACTCCTACAATGAGCAGTTCTTC. The encoded protein is CASSLDGNSYNEQFF. V usage is TRBV5-1 and J usage is TRBJ2-1; no reliable D call. Trimming took off 0 bases at V and 0 bases at J, with 7 bases between the two ends. Germline V CDR1 and CDR2: SGHRS, YFSETQ. The CDR3 totals 15 residues.

Ten or more counts support this clonotype. The genes are TRBV11-2 and TRBJ2-4; 7 nucleotides line up with TRBD2. V trimming: 4 bases; J trimming: 4 bases; junction bases outside the gene matches: 10. CDR1 SGHAT and CDR2 FQNNGV come from the germline V gene. The CDR3 sequence is 16 residues long. The CDR3 coding sequence is TGTGCCAGCAGCTCAACCCTTGAGGGAGGGAAAAACATTCAGTACTTC. Translated, it gives CASSSTLEGGKNIQYF.

This clonotype came up many times. The V call is TRBV14, the J call TRBJ2-3; D unclear. Trimming removed 4 bases from V and 4 bases from J, with 9 bases in between. The CDR3 is 13 residues long. Per germline, CDR1 SGHDN and CDR2 FVKESK. The CDR3 reads CASSRLLSDTQYF. In DNA, the CDR3 is TGTGCCAGCAGCCGGTTATTATCAGATACGCAGTATTTT.

This clonotype was seen many times. J is TRBJ2-3 and V is TRBV12-3 or TRBV12-4; 11 bases map to TRBD2. The CDR3 runs 15 residues. J was trimmed by 4 bases and V by 3 bases; bases with no gene match: 3. CDR3 sequence (DNA): TGTGCCAGCAGTTTGGGTAGCGGGGGGGCAGATACGCAGTATTTT. Translation gives CASSLGSGGADTQYF.

This clonotype was detected many times. J is TRBJ2-1 and V is TRBV6-1; D may be TRBD1 (5 bases). Between the trimmed V and J ends, which lost 4 bases and 12 bases, there was a span of 22 bases. Germline values: CDR1 MNHNS, CDR2 SASEGT. The CDR3 runs 15 residues. CDR3 DNA sequence: TGTGCCAGCAGTGTAGGCCCCGCCAGGACATTTCGGCAGTTCTTC. This translates into CASSVGPARTFRQFF.

This clonotype has a count of ten or more. This chain joins TRBV3-1 and TRBJ1-1, with no clear D. The germline V gene has CDR1 LGHDT and CDR2 YNNKEL (reference sequence). V gave up 1 base and J gave up 6 bases, with 18 bases separating them. The CDR3 spans 16 residues. The CDR3 region is CASSQAGTLGVPEAFF. CDR3 coding DNA: TGTGCCAGCAGCCAAGCCGGAACCCTCGGCGTCCCTGAAGCTTTCTTT.

In its sample, this clonotype was seen many times. The gene calls are TRBV30 and TRBJ1-1; D might be TRBD1 (5 bases). This CDR3 spans 15 amino acids. Germline V gives CDR1 GTSNPN, CDR2 SVGIG (reference sequence). Trimming stripped 3 bases from V and 3 bases from J, with 17 bases between. The CDR3 spells CAWRGHRDSHTEAFF. The CDR3 DNA follows: TGTGCCTGGAGGGGGCACCGGGACTCTCACACTGAAGCTTTCTTT.

This clonotype was seen repeatedly, ten times or more. The DNA of the CDR3 is TGCAGTGCTGTACCCCCAGGTACCCTACACGGTGAGCAGTTCTTC. It codes for CSAVPPGTLHGEQFF. The rearrangement uses TRBV20-1 and TRBJ2-1; D unclear. This CDR3 has 15 residues. The germline gives CDR1 DFQATT, CDR2 SNEGSKA (reference sequence). The V gene lost 5 bases and the J gene lost 9 bases, with 23 bases spanning the gap.

There are many counts of this clonotype. The J gene is TRBJ1-1, the V gene TRBV29-1, with no clear D. Deletions cut 7 bases from V and 7 bases from J, with 16 bases between. Germline V CDR1 and CDR2: SQVTM, ANQGSEA. This CDR3 region has 12 residues. Written as DNA, the CDR3 is TGCAGCGCCAACCGGGTCTCAGGTGAAGCTTTCTTT. Residues: CSANRVSGEAFF.

This clonotype has ten or more counts. The chain carries TRBV5-4 and TRBJ1-2, with D maybe TRBD1 (6 bases). CDR3 length equals 14 residues. The V and J ends lost 4 bases and 5 bases respectively, with 15 bases between them. Germline V gene lookup returns CDR1 SGHNT and CDR2 YYREEE (reference sequence). This CDR3 is CASSQRTVPYGYTF. As DNA, the CDR3 is TGTGCCAGCAGCCAAAGGACAGTTCCTTATGGCTACACCTTC.

This clonotype showed up many times. This chain joins TRBV29-1 and TRBJ1-2, with 7 positions matching TRBD1. CDR3 length: 13 amino acids. J gave up 4 bases and V 8 bases, and 10 bases lay outside the gene matches. Germline CDR1 is SQVTM and CDR2 is ANQGSEA. As DNA, the CDR3 is TGCAGCTGCCGGGACAGCTATTCCTATGGCTACACCTTC. Amino acid sequence: CSCRDSYSYGYTF.

This clonotype was recorded at least ten times. The chain recombines TRBV19 with TRBJ2-1; 8 bases align to TRBD2. The CDR3 extends over 16 amino acids. Germline V gives CDR1 LNHDA, CDR2 SQIVND (reference sequence). The V and J ends lost 4 bases and 7 bases, in that order; junction bases with no gene match: 12. The CDR3 region has the DNA TGTGCCAGTAGTAACCGGGGGGGCACCGCCTTTAATGAGCAGTTCTTC. Translating gives CASSNRGGTAFNEQFF.